The present T cell receptor (beta chain) was sequenced within a study of naive and memory T cell subsets. This clonotype came up many times. A UMI-containing oligonucleotide was joined by 3' ligation to the TCR cDNA template. Amplification of ligated cDNA took four PCR rounds with SP2 and nested alpha and beta constant primers. A single record per CDR3 protein comes from TCRdb applying MiXCR to the 5' RACE reads. The table includes about 48,000 distinct CDR3 sequences, approximately 4.5% detected once. Germline V gene sequence: CDR1 SGHNT, CDR2 YENEEA. The CDR3 runs to 16 residues. Trimming took 3 bases from V and 0 from J, leaving 13 bases between them.

The chain employs TRBV11-3 and TRBJ2-3; D might be TRBD2 (6 bases). The clonotype comes from a female donor in good health. The CDR3 reads CASSFNSGASTDTQYF. CDR3 in DNA: TGTGCCAGCAGCTTTAATAGCGGAGCTAGCACAGATACGCAGTATTTT.